Given below is one TCR beta chain in context. Germline values: CDR1 SGDLS, CDR2 YYNGEE. The CDR3 runs 14 residues. V lost 4 bases and J 10 bases, leaving 15 bases between the germline ends. TCRdb called the 5' RACE reads again in MiXCR, with one record for every CDR3 protein. The table has about 96,000 distinct CDR3 sequences, 17% seen once. This sample was included in a study of T cells of healthy individuals. The sequence came from a human donor in good health. This sequence joins TRBV9 and TRBJ1-6; D not resolved. The CDR3 sequence is CASSPGEWESPLHF. The CDR3 coding sequence is TGTGCCAGCAGCCCGGGTGAGTGGGAATCACCCCTCCACTTT.